The 2 T cell receptor beta chains presented below share a single source sample, sequenced in a study of T cells in Graves' hyperthyroidism and ophthalmopathy. Researchers took RNA transcripts and amplified the TCR beta CDR3 regions from them. The study used the HTBI primer set for a first-round RT-PCR of the TCR CDR3. Each CDR3 protein is one row after TCRdb ran MiXCR on the multiplex PCR reads. The table shows 750,000 to 950,000 distinct CDR3 sequences, with approximately 40% occurring only once. The source material was blood. The receptors stem from a man aged 18 to 30 with Graves' hyperthyroidism.

This clonotype was counted ten times or more. The chain carries TRBV7-9 and TRBJ2-7; D gene ambiguous. The ends were cut back, 3 bases at V and 4 bases at J, with 16 bases in the middle. The CDR3 has 15 residues. The germline gives CDR1 SEHNR, CDR2 FQNEAQ (reference sequence). Here the CDR3 DNA reads TGTGCCAGCAGCTTTGGTATGTTAGGCGCGTACGAGCAGTACTTC. It yields the protein CASSFGMLGAYEQYF.

The chain links TRBV20-1 to TRBJ2-5; the D gene is possibly TRBD1 (5 bases). V lost 3 bases and J lost 1, with 15 bases in between. CDR3 length: 15 residues. The germline gives CDR1 DFQATT, CDR2 SNEGSKA (reference sequence). CDR3 amino acids: CSASAPQGLQETQYF. DNA of the CDR3: TGCAGTGCTAGTGCTCCGCAGGGCCTCCAAGAGACCCAGTACTTC.